Sequencing of this TCR beta chain was carried out in a study of regulatory T cells in long-lasting Graves disease. Study-wide results and caveats: Among samples with persistent disease, TRBV28, TRBJ1-2 and TRBJ2-5 were favored.

Arm-PCR of CDR3 regions and iRepertoire HTBI primers were the basis on which TCR beta libraries were built. One entry per CDR3 protein, called by TCRdb with MiXCR from the multiplex PCR reads. Of approximately 460,000 distinct CDR3 sequences listed, about a sixth are singletons. Germline lookup yields CDR1 KGHSH and CDR2 LQKENI. The CDR3 is 15 residues long. V gave up 3 bases and J gave up 7 bases; unmatched junction bases: 10. This clonotype was detected many times. The antigen remains undetermined. Documented time point: newly diagnosed GD, antithyroid drugs for less than 3 months. PBMCs provided the RNA from which the TCR library was made. These sequences were also reported in another study, on T cells in Graves' hyperthyroidism and ophthalmopathy.

The source is a woman in her twenties or thirties with Graves disease. Sequencing used peripheral blood mononuclear cells (PBMCs), obtained at new diagnosis, from a patient treated with antithyroid drugs. The genes are TRBV18 and TRBJ2-7, with 9 bases matching TRBD1. The CDR3 sequence: CASSPRDRVSGEQYF. The CDR3 region has the DNA TGTGCCAGCTCACCCCGGGACAGGGTATCGGGAGAGCAGTACTTC.